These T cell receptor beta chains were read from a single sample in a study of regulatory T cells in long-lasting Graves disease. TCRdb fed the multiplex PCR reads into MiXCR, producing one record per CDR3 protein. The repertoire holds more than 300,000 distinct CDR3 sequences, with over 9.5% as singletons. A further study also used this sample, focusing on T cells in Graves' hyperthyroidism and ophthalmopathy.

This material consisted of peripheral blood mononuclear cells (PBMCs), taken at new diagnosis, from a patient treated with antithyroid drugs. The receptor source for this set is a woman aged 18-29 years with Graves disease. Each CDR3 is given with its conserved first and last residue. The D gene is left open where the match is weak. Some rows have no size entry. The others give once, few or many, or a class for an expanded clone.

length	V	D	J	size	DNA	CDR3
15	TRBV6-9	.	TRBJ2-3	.	TGTGCCAGCAGTTCCCCGGGACGCCACAGAGATACGCAGTATTTT	CASSSPGRHRDTQYF
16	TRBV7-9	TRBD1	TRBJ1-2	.	TGTGCCAGCAGCCTCAGGGGGCGCGGTGAGGACTATGGCTACACCTTC	CASSLRGRGEDYGYTF
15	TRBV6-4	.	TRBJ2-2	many	TGTGCCAGCAGTGTTGGGCATCCCATCACCGGGGAGCTGTTTTTT	CASSVGHPITGELFF
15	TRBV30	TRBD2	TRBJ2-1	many	TGTGCCTGGAGTGTACCAGGAGCGGGGGGTTATGAGCAGTTCTTC	CAWSVPGAGGYEQFF
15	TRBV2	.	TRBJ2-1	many	TGTGCCAGCAGTCCCCGCGGACTTGTCGTCGATGAGCAGTTCTTC	CASSPRGLVVDEQFF
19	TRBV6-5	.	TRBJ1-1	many	TGTGCCAGCAGTTACTCGATGAGGCAGGGATCGATCCCGAACACTGAAGCTTTCTTT	CASSYSMRQGSIPNTEAFF
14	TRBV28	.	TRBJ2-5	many	TGTGCCAGCAGCCAGGACTTCGGCGGAGCGACCCAGTACTTC	CASSQDFGGATQYF
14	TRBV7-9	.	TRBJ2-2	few	TGTGCCAGCAGCTTAGTAGGATTCGCCGGGGAGCTGTTTTTT	CASSLVGFAGELFF
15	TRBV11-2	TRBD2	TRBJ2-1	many	TGTGCCAGCAGCTTACGCCTAGCGGGAATCAATGAGCAGTTCTTC	CASSLRLAGINEQFF
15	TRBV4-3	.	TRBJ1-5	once	TGCGCCAGCAGCCAAGCCCCTAAACGAGGAGATACGCAGCATTTT	CASSQAPKRGDTQHF
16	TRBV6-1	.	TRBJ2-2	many	TGTGCCAGCAGTCACGGTACTATCCCGGGCACCGGGGAGCTGTTTTTT	CASSHGTIPGTGELFF
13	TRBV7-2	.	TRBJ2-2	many	TGTGCCAGCAGCTTAGCCCCAACCGGGGAGCTGTTTTTT	CASSLAPTGELFF
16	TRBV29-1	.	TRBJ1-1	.	TGCAGCGTTGAAGTCTTCCCCGGGGGGCTAGACACTGAAGCTTTCTTT	CSVEVFPGGLDTEAFF
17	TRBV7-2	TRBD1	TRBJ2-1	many	TGTGCCAGCACCTTAATACTCCAGGGGGATTATGACAATGAGCAGTTCTTC	CASTLILQGDYDNEQFF
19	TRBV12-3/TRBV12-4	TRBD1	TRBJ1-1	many	TGTGCCAGCGACTCATGGGGTCTCGGGACAGGGGGCAGGGACACTGAAGCTTTCTTT	CASDSWGLGTGGRDTEAFF
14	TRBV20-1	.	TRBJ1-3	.	TGCAGTGCTAGGTATAAGGGCGTCGGAAACACCATATATTTT	CSARYKGVGNTIYF
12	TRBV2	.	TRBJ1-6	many	TGTGCCAGCATGAGGGCAAATTCACCCCTCCACTTT	CASMRANSPLHF
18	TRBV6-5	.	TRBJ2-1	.	TGTGCCAGCAGTTACTTTGGTCGTAGACCTTTGCCTCACAATGAGCAGTTCTTC	CASSYFGRRPLPHNEQFF
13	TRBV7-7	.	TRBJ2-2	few	TGTGCTAGCAGCCCCCAAGTTCCCGGGGAGCTGTTTTTT	CASSPQVPGELFF
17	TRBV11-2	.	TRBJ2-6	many	TGTGCCAGCAGCTCTAGTGGGTGGTTATCTGGGGCCAACGTCCTGACTTTC	CASSSSGWLSGANVLTF
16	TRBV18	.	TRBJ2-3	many	TGTGCCAGCTCACCTTCCGGAGCCCGAAACACAGATACGCAGTATTTT	CASSPSGARNTDTQYF
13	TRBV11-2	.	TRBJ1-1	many	TGTGCCAGCATAACCCCGGGGGACACTGAAGCTTTCTTT	CASITPGDTEAFF
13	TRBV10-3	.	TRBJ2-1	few	TGTGCCATTACAGGCACCGGGGGAAATGAGCAGTTCTTC	CAITGTGGNEQFF
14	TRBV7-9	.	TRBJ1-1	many	TGTGCCAGCAGCCAACCACAGGGTCAGGTGGAAGCTTTCTTT	CASSQPQGQVEAFF
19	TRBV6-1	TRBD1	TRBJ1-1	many	TGTGCCAGCAGTGCTCTACAGGGGTCCTATACCTCTCGGGGCACTGAAGCTTTCTTT	CASSALQGSYTSRGTEAFF
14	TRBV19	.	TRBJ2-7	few	TGTGCCAGTAGTATCGTTGCGGCCCCCAACGAGCAGTACTTC	CASSIVAAPNEQYF
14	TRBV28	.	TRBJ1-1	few	TGTGCCAGCACCCCGGCTTTCGGGGACACTGAAGCTTTCTTT	CASTPAFGDTEAFF
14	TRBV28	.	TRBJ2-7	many	TGTGCCACCAACTTACAGGGACTGCACTACGAGCAGTACTTC	CATNLQGLHYEQYF
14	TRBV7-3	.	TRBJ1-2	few	TGTGCCAGCAGCCCCCTGGGGCCTAGCTCCTACTACACCTTC	CASSPLGPSSYYTF
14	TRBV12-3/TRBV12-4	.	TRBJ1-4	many	TGTGCCAGCAGTCCGACGGAGAGTAATGAAAAACTGTTTTTT	CASSPTESNEKLFF
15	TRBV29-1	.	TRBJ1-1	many	TGCAGCGCCACCAGCCCCGCGTGGGGGAACACTGAAGCTTTCTTT	CSATSPAWGNTEAFF
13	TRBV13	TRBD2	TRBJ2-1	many	TGTGCCAGCAGCCGCCGGGAGGGAGATGAGCAGTTCTTC	CASSRREGDEQFF
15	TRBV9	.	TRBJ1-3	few	TGTGCCAGCAGCGTAGACCCATACTCTGGAAACACCATATATTTT	CASSVDPYSGNTIYF
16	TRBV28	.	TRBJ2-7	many	TGTGCCAGCAGAACATTGCGTCGGCGGAGGCCCAACGAGCAGTACTTC	CASRTLRRRRPNEQYF
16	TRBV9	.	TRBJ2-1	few	TGTGCCAGCAGCGTAGGGGAGTACGGGTCCTACAATGAGCAGTTCTTC	CASSVGEYGSYNEQFF
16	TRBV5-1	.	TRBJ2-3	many	TGCGCCAGCAGCTTGGTTGGTTACTCTAGCACAGATACGCAGTATTTT	CASSLVGYSSTDTQYF
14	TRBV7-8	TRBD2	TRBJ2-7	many	TGTGCCAGCAGGTGGACTAGCGGTTCCTACGAGCAGTACTTC	CASRWTSGSYEQYF
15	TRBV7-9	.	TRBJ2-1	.	TGTGCCAGCAGCTTACAAGGGACTCCATACAATGAGCAGTTCTTC	CASSLQGTPYNEQFF
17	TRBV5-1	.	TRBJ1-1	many	TGCGCCAGCAGCTTGGAGGGCCCCCGATACACTGGCACTGAAGCTTTCTTT	CASSLEGPRYTGTEAFF
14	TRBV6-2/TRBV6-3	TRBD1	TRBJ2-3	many	TGTGCCAGCAGCCGGGGACAGCTAACAGATACGCAGTATTTT	CASSRGQLTDTQYF
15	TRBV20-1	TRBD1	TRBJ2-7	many	TGCAGTGCTAGAGATTGGACAGGAAAGTTCGACGAGCAGTACTTC	CSARDWTGKFDEQYF
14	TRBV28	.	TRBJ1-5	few	TGTGCCAGCAGTTTAGAGGGACGGGGTCAGCCCCAGCATTTT	CASSLEGRGQPQHF
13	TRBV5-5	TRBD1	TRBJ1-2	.	TGTGCCAGCACCCTAAGAACAGGGGACGGCTACACCTTC	CASTLRTGDGYTF
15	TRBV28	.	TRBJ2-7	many	TGTGCCAGCAGTTTACCAGTTCCGGGAGCCTACGAGCAGTACTTC	CASSLPVPGAYEQYF
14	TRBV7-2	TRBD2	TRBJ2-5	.	TGTGCCAGCAGCACCCGCGTCGGGGGGGAGACCCAGTACTTC	CASSTRVGGETQYF
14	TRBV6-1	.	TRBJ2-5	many	TGTGCCAGCATCCCAAAGAGGAACACGGAGACCCAGTACTTC	CASIPKRNTETQYF